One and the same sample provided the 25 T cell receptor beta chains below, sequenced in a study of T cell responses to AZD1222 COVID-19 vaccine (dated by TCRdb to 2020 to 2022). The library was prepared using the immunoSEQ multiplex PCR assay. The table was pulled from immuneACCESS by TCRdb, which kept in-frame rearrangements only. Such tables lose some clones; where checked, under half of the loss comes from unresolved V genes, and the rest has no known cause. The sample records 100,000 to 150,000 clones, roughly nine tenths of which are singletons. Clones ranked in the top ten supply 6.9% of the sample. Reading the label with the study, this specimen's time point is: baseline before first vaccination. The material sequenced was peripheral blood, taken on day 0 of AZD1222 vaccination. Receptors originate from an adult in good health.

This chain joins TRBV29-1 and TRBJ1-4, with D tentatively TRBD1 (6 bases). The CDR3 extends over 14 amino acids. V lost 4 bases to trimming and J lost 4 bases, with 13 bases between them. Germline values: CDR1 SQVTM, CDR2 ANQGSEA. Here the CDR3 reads CSVVGGQFNEKLFF. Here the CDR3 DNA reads TGCAGCGTTGTTGGAGGACAGTTTAATGAAAAACTGTTTTTT.

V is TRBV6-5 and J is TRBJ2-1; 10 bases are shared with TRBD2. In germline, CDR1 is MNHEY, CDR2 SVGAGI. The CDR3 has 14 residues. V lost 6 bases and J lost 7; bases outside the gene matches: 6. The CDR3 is CASRGLAGANEQFF. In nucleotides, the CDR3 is TGTGCCAGCAGGGGGCTAGCGGGGGCGAATGAGCAGTTCTTC.

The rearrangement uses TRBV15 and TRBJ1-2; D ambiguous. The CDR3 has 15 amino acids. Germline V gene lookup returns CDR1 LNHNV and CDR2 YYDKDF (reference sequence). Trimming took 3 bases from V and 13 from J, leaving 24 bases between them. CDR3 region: CATSRGLSGPFDSTF. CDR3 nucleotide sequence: TGTGCCACCAGCAGGGGCCTTTCAGGCCCCTTTGATTCCACCTTC.

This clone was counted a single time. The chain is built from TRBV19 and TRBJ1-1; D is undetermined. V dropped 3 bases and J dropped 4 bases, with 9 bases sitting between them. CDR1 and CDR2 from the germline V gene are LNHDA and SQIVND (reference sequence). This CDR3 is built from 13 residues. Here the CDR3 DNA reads TGTGCCAGTAGTATTATGACTGGCACTGAAGCTTTCTTT. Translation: CASSIMTGTEAFF. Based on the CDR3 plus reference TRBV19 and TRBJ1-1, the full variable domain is DGGITQSPKYLFRKEGQNVTLSCEQNLNHDAMYWYRQDPGQGLRLIYYSQIVNDFQKGDIAEGYSVSREKKESFPLTVTSAQKNPTAFYLCASSIMTGTEAFFGQGTRLTVV.

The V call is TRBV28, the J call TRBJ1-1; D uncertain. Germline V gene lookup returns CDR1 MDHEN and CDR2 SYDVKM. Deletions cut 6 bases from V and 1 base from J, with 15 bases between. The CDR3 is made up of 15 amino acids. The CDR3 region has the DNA TGTGCCAGCAGACCACGGTACTTCCCGAACACTGAAGCTTTCTTT. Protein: CASRPRYFPNTEAFF.

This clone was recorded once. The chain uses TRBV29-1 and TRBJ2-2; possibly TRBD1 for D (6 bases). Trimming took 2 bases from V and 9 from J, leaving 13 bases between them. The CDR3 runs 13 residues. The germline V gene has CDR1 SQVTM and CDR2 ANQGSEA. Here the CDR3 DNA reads TGCAGCGTTGAAAGGGGCAGGGGCAGGGAGCTGTTTTTT. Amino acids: CSVERGRGRELFF.

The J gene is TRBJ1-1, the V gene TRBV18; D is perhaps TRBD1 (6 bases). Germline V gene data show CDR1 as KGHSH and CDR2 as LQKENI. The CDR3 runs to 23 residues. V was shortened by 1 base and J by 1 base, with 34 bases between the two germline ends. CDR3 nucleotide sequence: TGTGCCAGCTCACCACTCAGGACAGCCAGTTCACCATTAGGGGAGGCGGGGAACACTGAAGCTTTCTTT. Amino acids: CASSPLRTASSPLGEAGNTEAFF.

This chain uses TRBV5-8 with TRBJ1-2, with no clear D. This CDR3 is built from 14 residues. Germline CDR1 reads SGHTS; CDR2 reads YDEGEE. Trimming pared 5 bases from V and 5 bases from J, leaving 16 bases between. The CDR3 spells CASRAREGSYGYTF. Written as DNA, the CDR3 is TGTGCCAGCAGGGCCCGAGAAGGGTCGTATGGCTACACCTTC.

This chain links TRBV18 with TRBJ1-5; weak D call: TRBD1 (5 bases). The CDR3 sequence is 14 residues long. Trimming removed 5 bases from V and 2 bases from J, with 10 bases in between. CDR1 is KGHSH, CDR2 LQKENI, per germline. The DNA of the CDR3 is TGTGCCAGCTCATCGGGACGGGGCAATCAGCCCCAGCATTTT. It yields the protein CASSSGRGNQPQHF. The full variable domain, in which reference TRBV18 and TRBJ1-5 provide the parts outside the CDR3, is NAGVMQNPRHLVRRRGQEARLRCSPMKGHSHVYWYRQLPEEGLKFMVYLQKENIIDESGMPKERFSAEFPKEGPSILRIQQVVRGDSAAYFCASSSGRGNQPQHFGDGTRLSIL.

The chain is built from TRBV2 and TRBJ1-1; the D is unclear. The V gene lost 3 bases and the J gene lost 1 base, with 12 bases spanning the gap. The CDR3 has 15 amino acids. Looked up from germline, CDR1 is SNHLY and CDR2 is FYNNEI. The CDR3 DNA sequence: TGTGCCAGCAGTGAGCCGGGATCGGGGAACACTGAAGCTTTCTTT. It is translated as CASSEPGSGNTEAFF. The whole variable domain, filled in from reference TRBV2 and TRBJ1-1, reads EPEVTQTPSHQVTQMGQEVILRCVPISNHLYFYWYRQILGQKVEFLVSFYNNEISEKSEIFDDQFSVERPDGSNFTLKIRSTKLEDSAMYFCASSEPGSGNTEAFFGQGTRLTVV.

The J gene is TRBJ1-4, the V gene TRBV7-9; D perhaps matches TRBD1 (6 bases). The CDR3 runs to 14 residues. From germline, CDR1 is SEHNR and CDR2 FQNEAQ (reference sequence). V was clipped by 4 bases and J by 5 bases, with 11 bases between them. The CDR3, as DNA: TGTGCCAGCAGCTACTTGACAGGAAATGAAAAACTGTTTTTT. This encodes CASSYLTGNEKLFF.

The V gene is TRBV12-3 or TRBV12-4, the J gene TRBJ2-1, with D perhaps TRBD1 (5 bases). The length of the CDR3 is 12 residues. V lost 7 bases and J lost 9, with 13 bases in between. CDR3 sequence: CASNPRTGEQFF. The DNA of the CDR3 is TGTGCCAGCAACCCCCGCACAGGTGAGCAGTTCTTC.

The CDR3 coding sequence is TGCAGTGCTAGTGGGGGAGGGGGCAATCAGCCCCAGCATTTT. Amino acids: CSASGGGGNQPQHF. This chain joins TRBV20-1 and TRBJ1-5, with D perhaps TRBD1 (5 bases). This CDR3 spans 14 amino acids. Germline V lookup: CDR1 DFQATT, CDR2 SNEGSKA (reference sequence). Trimming pared 3 bases from V and 2 bases from J, leaving 11 bases between.

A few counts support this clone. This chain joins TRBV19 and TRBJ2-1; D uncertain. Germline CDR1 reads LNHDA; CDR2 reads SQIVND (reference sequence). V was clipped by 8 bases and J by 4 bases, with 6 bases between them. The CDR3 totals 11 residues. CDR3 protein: CASVTYNEQFF. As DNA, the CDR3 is TGTGCCAGTGTCACTTACAATGAGCAGTTCTTC.

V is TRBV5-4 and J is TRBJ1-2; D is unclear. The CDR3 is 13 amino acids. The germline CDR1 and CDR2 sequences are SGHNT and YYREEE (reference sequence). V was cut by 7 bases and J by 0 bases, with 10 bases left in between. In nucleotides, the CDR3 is TGTGCCAGCCGAGGACTGACTAACTATGGCTACACCTTC. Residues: CASRGLTNYGYTF.

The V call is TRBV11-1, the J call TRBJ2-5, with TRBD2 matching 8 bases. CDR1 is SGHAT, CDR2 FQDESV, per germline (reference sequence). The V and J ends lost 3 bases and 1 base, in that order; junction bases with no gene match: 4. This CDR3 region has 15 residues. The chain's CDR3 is CASSFYAGGQETQYF. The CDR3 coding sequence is TGTGCCAGCAGCTTTTACGCGGGGGGCCAAGAGACCCAGTACTTC.

This CDR3 reads CASSPRGQGLEPQHF. The CDR3 coding sequence is TGTGCCAGCAGCCCGCGGGGACAGGGTTTGGAGCCCCAGCATTTT. This chain links TRBV7-9 with TRBJ1-5, with 9 positions matching TRBD1. Germline CDR1 is SEHNR and CDR2 is FQNEAQ (reference sequence). This CDR3 region has 15 residues. J was trimmed by 8 bases and V by 5 bases; bases with no gene match: 10.

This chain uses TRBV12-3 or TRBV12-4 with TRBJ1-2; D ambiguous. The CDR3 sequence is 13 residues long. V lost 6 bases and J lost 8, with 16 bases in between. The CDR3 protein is CASSKMGNRGYTF. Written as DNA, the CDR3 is TGTGCCAGCAGCAAAATGGGGAATAGGGGCTACACCTTC.

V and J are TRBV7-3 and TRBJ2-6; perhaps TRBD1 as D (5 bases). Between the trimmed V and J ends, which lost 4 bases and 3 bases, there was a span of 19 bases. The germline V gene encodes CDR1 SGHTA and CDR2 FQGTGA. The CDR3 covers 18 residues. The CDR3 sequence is CASSSATGRVYGANVLTF. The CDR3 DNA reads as TGTGCCAGCAGCTCAGCCACGGGCAGGGTGTATGGGGCCAACGTCCTGACTTTC.

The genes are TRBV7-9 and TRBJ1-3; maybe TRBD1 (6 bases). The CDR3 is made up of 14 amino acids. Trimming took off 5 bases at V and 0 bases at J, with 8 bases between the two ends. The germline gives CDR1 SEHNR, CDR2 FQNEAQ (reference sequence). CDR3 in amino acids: CASSVDSSGNTIYF. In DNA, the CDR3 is TGTGCCAGCAGCGTGGACAGCTCTGGAAACACCATATATTTT.

CDR3 sequence reads: CASSSGKRPLHF. As DNA, the CDR3 is TGTGCCAGCAGTTCAGGGAAGAGACCCCTCCACTTT. The chain joins TRBV28 to TRBJ1-6; D is perhaps TRBD1 (5 bases). The CDR3 has 12 amino acids. Germline CDR1 and CDR2: MDHEN and SYDVKM. Trimming removed 4 bases from V and 12 bases from J, with 10 bases in between.

The CDR3 coding sequence is TGCGCCAGCAGCCTCCTACAGGAGACCTATGGCTACACCTTC. Its protein is CASSLLQETYGYTF. The gene calls are TRBV23-1 and TRBJ1-2, with D possibly matching TRBD1 (5 bases). Being an ORF, TRBV23-1 has a function that is uncertain. The V and J ends lost 6 bases and 4 bases respectively, with 15 bases between them. CDR3 length: 14 residues.

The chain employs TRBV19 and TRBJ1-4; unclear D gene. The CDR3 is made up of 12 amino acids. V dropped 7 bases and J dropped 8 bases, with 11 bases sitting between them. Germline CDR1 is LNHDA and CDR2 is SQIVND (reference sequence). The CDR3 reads CASNTRWEKLFF. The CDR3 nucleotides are TGTGCCAGTAATACGAGGTGGGAAAAACTGTTTTTT.

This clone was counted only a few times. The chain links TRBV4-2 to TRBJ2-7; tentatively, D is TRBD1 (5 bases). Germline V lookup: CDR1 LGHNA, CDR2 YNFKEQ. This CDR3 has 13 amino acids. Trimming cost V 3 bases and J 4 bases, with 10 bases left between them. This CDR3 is CASSHSREYEQYF. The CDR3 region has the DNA TGTGCCAGCAGCCATAGCAGGGAATACGAGCAGTACTTC.

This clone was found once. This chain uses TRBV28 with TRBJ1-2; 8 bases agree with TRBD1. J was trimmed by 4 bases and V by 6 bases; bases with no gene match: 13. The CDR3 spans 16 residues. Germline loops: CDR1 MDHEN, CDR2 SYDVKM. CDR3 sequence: CASSLPTGAKGYGYTF. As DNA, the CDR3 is TGTGCCAGCAGCTTGCCGACAGGGGCAAAGGGCTATGGCTACACCTTC.